The 13 T cell receptor beta chains listed next were all sequenced from one sample in a study of naive and memory T cell subsets. An equimolar mix of two oligonucleotides served as the beta constant-region primer for TRBC1 and TRBC2. Nested alpha and beta constant-region primers with the SP2 primer drove four PCR rounds on ligated cDNA. TCRdb independently ran MiXCR on the UMI-ligation and nested PCR reads; one entry per CDR3 protein. Counted here are tens of thousands of distinct CDR3 sequences, roughly 12% occurring once; the ten biggest clones make up more than 0.11%. Study results and caveats: Especially in CD8 cells, naive repertoires contained a few larger clonotypes, possibly CD45RA-re-expressing memory cells.

The antigens of these receptors remain unknown. Sequencing was carried out using naive CD4+ T cells from blood. The receptors here all came from a human donor in good health.

This clonotype was seen at least ten times. The chain links TRBV4-1 to TRBJ1-5, with D perhaps matching TRBD1 (6 bases). The CDR3 covers 15 residues. Germline V gene lookup returns CDR1 MGHRA and CDR2 YSYEKL. V was pared by 3 bases and J by 6 bases, with 15 bases between. The DNA for the CDR3 is TGCGCCAGCAGCCAGGTTTTGGGGGGCACTCAGCCCCAGCATTTT. Its translation is CASSQVLGGTQPQHF.

This clonotype occurred a few times. The chain uses TRBV5-1 and TRBJ1-1; possibly TRBD1 for D (5 bases). Trimming removed 0 bases at V and 0 bases at J, with 6 bases between. The CDR3 runs 14 residues. The germline V gene encodes CDR1 SGHRS and CDR2 YFSETQ. Here the CDR3 reads CASSLGGVNTEAFF. The CDR3, as DNA: TGCGCCAGCAGCTTGGGGGGGGTGAACACTGAAGCTTTCTTT.

This clonotype occurred many times. The V and J genes are TRBV11-3 and TRBJ1-4; D remains unclear. The CDR3 length is 13 residues. Trimming left V 0 bases short and J 5 bases short, with 4 bases between. Germline CDR1 is SGHNT and CDR2 is YENEEA. The CDR3 DNA follows: TGTGCCAGCAGCTTAGACGGAAATGAAAAACTGTTTTTT. Protein sequence: CASSLDGNEKLFF.

In its sample, this clonotype was seen a few times. V gene TRBV20-1 combines with J gene TRBJ2-3; unclear D gene. V shed 6 bases and J shed 10 bases, with 20 bases lying between them. The germline V gene encodes CDR1 DFQATT and CDR2 SNEGSKA (reference sequence). CDR3 length: 13 residues. CDR3 DNA sequence: TGCAGTGCGCGAATGCGGCCGAAGAAGGCGCAGTATTTT. Amino acid sequence: CSARMRPKKAQYF.

This clonotype was counted many times. The chain carries TRBV7-8 and TRBJ2-7; 11 nucleotides line up with TRBD1. This CDR3 spans 15 amino acids. Trimming at V came to 1 base and at J to 6 bases, leaving 5 bases not matched to a gene. Germline-derived CDR1 and CDR2 are SGHVS and FQNEAQ. The CDR3 region has the DNA TGTGCCAGCAGCTTAGAGCGGGACAGGGGGGTCGAGCAGTACTTC. Translation: CASSLERDRGVEQYF.

In its sample, this clonotype was seen a few times. The CDR3 loop is CASSLAPERETQYF. In nucleotides, the CDR3 is TGCGCCAGCAGCTTGGCCCCGGAGAGGGAGACCCAGTACTTC. The V gene is TRBV5-1, the J gene TRBJ2-5; the D is unclear. The CDR3 runs 14 residues. V lost 0 bases, J lost 5 bases, and 11 bases lay in between. Germline loops: CDR1 SGHRS, CDR2 YFSETQ.

This clonotype was recorded a few times. The chain employs TRBV10-3 and TRBJ2-1, with 10 bases fitting TRBD2. J lost 4 bases, V lost 2 bases, and 5 bases had no gene match. The CDR3 is 16 amino acids. CDR1 ENHRY and CDR2 SYGVKD come from the germline V gene. CDR3 sequence: CAISEQLAGTYNEQFF. The CDR3 region has the DNA TGTGCCATCAGTGAGCAACTAGCGGGGACTTACAATGAGCAGTTCTTC.

This clonotype was detected ten times or more. The J gene is TRBJ2-4, the V gene TRBV12-3 or TRBV12-4; 7 bases are a match to TRBD2. The J segment lost 4 bases and the V segment lost 7 bases, leaving 10 bases of the junction unmatched. This CDR3 has 15 amino acids. This chain's CDR3 is CASTLGASGKNIQYF. The CDR3 nucleotides read TGTGCCAGCACCCTAGGGGCTAGCGGAAAAAACATTCAGTACTTC.

V gene TRBV7-9 combines with J gene TRBJ1-1; D gene uncertain. Germline V lookup: CDR1 SEHNR, CDR2 FQNEAQ (reference sequence). V was pared by 3 bases and J by 1 base, with 12 bases between. The CDR3 runs 15 residues. CDR3 in amino acids: CASSFDPPSNTEAFF. The CDR3 DNA is TGTGCCAGCAGCTTTGACCCCCCATCGAACACTGAAGCTTTCTTT.

The rearrangement links TRBV19 to TRBJ1-1; D unresolved. This CDR3 has 13 residues. V was clipped by 6 bases and J by 1 base, with 9 bases between them. The germline gives CDR1 LNHDA, CDR2 SQIVND (reference sequence). CDR3 loop: CASRMTPNTEAFF. The DNA of the CDR3 is TGTGCCAGTAGAATGACACCGAACACTGAAGCTTTCTTT.

This clonotype was counted many times. CDR3 sequence (DNA): TGTGCCAGCAGCCAGCCGAGAACTAGCGGGATCTCCTACGAGCAGTACTTC. Residues: CASSQPRTSGISYEQYF. This rearrangement joins TRBV4-2 to TRBJ2-7, with 10 bases lining up with TRBD2. V gave up 3 bases and J gave up 0 bases; unmatched junction bases: 8. This CDR3 has 17 residues. CDR1 is LGHNA and CDR2 is YNFKEQ in the germline V gene.

The chain links TRBV29-1 to TRBJ2-2, with 14 bases matching TRBD2. The V gene end was trimmed by 5 bases and the J gene end by 5 bases; junction bases not matched to a gene: 4. The CDR3 extends over 15 amino acids. Germline V gene sequence: CDR1 SQVTM, CDR2 ANQGSEA. This CDR3 reads CSVQGLAGVTGELFF. CDR3 nucleotide sequence: TGCAGCGTTCAGGGACTAGCGGGAGTTACCGGGGAGCTGTTTTTT.

This clonotype turned up a few times. This rearrangement joins TRBV7-9 to TRBJ2-2, with TRBD1 identical over 9 bases. The J segment lost 4 bases and the V segment lost 5 bases, leaving 5 bases of the junction unmatched. Germline V gives CDR1 SEHNR, CDR2 FQNEAQ (reference sequence). The CDR3 length is 15 residues. CDR3 sequence reads: CASSPGTGSTGELFF. CDR3 nucleotide sequence: TGTGCCAGCAGCCCCGGGACAGGGAGCACCGGGGAGCTGTTTTTT.